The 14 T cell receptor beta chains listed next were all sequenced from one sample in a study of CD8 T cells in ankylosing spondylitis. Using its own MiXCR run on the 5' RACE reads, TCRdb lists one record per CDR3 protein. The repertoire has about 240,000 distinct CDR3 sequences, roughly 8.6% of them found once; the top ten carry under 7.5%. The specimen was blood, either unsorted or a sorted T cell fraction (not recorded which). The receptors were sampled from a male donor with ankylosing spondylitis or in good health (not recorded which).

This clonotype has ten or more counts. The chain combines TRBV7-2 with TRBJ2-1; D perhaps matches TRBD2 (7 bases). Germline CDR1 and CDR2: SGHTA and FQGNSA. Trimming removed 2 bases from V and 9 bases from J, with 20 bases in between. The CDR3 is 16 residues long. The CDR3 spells CASSLRARGATGEQFF. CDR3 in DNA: TGTGCCAGCAGCTTACGAGCCCGGGGGGCGACGGGTGAGCAGTTCTTC.

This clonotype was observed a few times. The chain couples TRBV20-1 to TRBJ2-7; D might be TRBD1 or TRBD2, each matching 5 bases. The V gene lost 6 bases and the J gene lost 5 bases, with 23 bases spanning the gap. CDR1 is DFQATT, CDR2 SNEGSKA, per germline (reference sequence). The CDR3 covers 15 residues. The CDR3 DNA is TGCAGTGCCCGAAGATCGATGGGACGTTGGAACGAGCAGTACTTC. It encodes CSARRSMGRWNEQYF.

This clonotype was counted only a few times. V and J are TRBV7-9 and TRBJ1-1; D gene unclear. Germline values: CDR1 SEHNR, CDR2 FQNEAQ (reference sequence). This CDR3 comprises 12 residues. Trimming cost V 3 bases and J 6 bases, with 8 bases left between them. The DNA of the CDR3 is TGTGCCAGCAGCTTCCAAGGGCCTGAAGCTTTCTTT. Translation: CASSFQGPEAFF.

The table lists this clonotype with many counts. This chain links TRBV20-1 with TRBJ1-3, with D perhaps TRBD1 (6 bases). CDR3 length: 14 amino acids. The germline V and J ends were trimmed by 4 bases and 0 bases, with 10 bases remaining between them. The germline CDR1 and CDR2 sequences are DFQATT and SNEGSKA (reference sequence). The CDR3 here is CSATRGFSGNTIYF. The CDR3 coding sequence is TGCAGTGCTACCAGGGGCTTCTCTGGAAACACCATATATTTT.

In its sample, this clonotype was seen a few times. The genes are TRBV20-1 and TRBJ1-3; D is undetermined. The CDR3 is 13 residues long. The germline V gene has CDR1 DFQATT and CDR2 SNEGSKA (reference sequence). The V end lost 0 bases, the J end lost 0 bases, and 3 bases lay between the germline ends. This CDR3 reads CSARDLSGNTIYF. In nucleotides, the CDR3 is TGCAGTGCTAGAGACCTCTCTGGAAACACCATATATTTT.

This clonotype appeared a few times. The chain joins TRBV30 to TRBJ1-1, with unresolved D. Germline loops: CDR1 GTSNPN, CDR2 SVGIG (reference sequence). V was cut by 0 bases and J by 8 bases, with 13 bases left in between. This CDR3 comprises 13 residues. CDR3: CAWSVPGPQEAFF. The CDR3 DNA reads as TGTGCCTGGAGTGTACCAGGACCCCAGGAAGCTTTCTTT.

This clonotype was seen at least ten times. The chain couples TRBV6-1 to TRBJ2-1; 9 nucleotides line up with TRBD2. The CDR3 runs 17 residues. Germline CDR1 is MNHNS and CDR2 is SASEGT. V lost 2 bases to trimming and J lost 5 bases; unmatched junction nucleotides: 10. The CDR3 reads CASSESEREAYHNEQFF. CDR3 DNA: TGTGCCAGCAGTGAAAGCGAGCGGGAGGCCTATCACAATGAGCAGTTCTTC.

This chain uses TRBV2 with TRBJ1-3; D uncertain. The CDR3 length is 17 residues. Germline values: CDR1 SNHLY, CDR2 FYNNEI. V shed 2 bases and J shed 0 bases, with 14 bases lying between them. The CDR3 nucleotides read TGTGCCAGCAGTGAAAGTTCAGGAACCTTCTCTGGAAACACCATATATTTT. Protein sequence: CASSESSGTFSGNTIYF.

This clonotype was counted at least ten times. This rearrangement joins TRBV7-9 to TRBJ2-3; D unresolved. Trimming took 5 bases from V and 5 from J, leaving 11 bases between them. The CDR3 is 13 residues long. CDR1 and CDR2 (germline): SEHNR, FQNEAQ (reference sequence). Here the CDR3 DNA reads TGTGCCAGCAGCCTAGAACCCCGAGATACGCAGTATTTT. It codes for CASSLEPRDTQYF.

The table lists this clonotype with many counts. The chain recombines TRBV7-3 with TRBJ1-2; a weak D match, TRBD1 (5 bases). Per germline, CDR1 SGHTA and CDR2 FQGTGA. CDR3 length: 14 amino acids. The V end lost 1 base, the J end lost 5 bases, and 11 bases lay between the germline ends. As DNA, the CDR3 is TGTGCCAGCAGCTTAATTCGGACATCTTATGGCTACACCTTC. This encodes CASSLIRTSYGYTF. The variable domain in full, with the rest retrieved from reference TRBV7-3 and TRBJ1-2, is GAGVSQTPSNKVTEKGKYVELRCDPISGHTALYWYRQSLGQGPEFLIYFQGTGAADDSGLPNDRFFAVRPEGSVSTLKIQRTERGDSAVYLCASSLIRTSYGYTFGSGTRLTVV.

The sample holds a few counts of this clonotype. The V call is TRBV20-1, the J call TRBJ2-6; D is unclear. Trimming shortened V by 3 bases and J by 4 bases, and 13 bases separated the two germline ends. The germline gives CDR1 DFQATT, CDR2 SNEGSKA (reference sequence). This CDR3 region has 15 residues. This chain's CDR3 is CSASADGSGANVLTF. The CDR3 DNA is TGCAGTGCTAGTGCTGATGGGTCAGGGGCCAACGTCCTGACTTTC.

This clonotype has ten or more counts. The CDR3 region has the DNA TGTGCCAGCAGTTTGGGACCCGGGGGCTACAATGAGCAGTTCTTC. This gives the protein CASSLGPGGYNEQFF. The rearrangement uses TRBV6-2 or TRBV6-3 and TRBJ2-1, with D tentatively TRBD2 (6 bases). The V and J ends lost 4 bases and 3 bases respectively, with 13 bases between them. Looked up from germline, CDR1 is MNHEY and CDR2 is SVGEGT. CDR3 length equals 15 residues.

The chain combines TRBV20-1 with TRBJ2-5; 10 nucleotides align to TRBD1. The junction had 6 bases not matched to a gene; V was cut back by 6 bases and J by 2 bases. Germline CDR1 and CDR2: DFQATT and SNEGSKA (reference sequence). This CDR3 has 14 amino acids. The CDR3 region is CSATTGGRQETQYF. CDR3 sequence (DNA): TGCAGTGCAACGACAGGGGGCAGGCAAGAGACCCAGTACTTC.

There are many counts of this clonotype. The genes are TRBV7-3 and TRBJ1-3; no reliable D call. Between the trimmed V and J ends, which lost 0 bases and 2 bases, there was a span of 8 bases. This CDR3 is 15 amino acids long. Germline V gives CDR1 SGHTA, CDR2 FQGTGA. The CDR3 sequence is CASSLTEGAGNTIYF. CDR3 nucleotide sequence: TGTGCCAGCAGCTTAACGGAGGGCGCTGGAAACACCATATATTTT.